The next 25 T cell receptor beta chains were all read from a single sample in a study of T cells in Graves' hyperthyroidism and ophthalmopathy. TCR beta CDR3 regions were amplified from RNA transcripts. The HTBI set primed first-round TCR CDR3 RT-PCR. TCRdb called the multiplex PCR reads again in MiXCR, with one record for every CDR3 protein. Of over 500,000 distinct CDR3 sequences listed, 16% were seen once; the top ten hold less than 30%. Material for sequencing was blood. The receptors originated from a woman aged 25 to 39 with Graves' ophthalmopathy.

The CDR3 region is CASSPHATGNTIYF. The CDR3 region has the DNA TGTGCCAGCAGTCCACACGCTACTGGAAACACCATATATTTT. The chain has TRBV28 and TRBJ1-3; D gene ambiguous. Trimming stripped 5 bases from V and 2 bases from J, with 10 bases between. CDR1 is MDHEN, CDR2 SYDVKM, per germline. The length of the CDR3 is 14 residues.

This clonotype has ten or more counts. The CDR3 sequence: CAWSGWDRLISYEQYF. CDR3 nucleotides: TGTGCCTGGAGTGGTTGGGACCGCCTGATTTCCTACGAGCAGTACTTC. The V gene is TRBV30, the J gene TRBJ2-7; the D call may be TRBD1 or TRBD2 (5 bases each). The ends were cut back, 1 base at V and 1 base at J, with 17 bases in the middle. CDR1 is GTSNPN and CDR2 is SVGIG in the germline V gene (reference sequence). The CDR3 length is 16 residues.

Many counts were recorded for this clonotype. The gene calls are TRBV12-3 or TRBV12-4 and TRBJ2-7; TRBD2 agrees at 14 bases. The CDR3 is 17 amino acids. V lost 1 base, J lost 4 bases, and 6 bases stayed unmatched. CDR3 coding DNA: TGTGCCAGCAGTTTAGTCATCGGGACTAGCGGGAGTTACGAGCAGTACTTC. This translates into CASSLVIGTSGSYEQYF.

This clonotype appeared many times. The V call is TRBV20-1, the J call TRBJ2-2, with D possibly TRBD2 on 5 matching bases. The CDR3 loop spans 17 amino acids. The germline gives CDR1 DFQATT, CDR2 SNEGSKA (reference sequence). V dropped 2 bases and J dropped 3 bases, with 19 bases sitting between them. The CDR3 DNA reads TGCAGTGCTAGACCGTCAGTCGGGAAAAGGGACACCGGGGAGCTGTTTTTT. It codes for CSARPSVGKRDTGELFF.

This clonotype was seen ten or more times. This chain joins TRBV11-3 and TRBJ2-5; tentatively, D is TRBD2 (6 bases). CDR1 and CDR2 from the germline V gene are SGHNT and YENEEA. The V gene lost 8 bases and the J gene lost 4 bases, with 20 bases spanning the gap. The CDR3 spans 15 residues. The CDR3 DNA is TGTGCCAGCGCGGCTGGAGGGCGAACCGGAGAGACCCAGTACTTC. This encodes CASAAGGRTGETQYF.

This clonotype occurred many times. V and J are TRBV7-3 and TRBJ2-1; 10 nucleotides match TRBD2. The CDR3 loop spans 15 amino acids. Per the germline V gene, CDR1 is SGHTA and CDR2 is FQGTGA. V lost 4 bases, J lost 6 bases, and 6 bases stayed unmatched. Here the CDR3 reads CASSSLAGVINEQFF. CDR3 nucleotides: TGTGCCAGCAGCTCGCTAGCGGGAGTTATCAATGAGCAGTTCTTC.

This CDR3 reads CASSHTGTREKLFF. CDR3 in DNA: TGCGCCAGCAGCCACACAGGGACGCGCGAAAAACTGTTTTTT. The rearrangement links TRBV4-3 to TRBJ1-4, with D perhaps TRBD1 (6 bases). CDR1 is LGHNA and CDR2 is YSLEER in the germline V gene. The ends were cut back, 3 bases at V and 8 bases at J, with 13 bases in the middle. The CDR3 contains 14 residues.

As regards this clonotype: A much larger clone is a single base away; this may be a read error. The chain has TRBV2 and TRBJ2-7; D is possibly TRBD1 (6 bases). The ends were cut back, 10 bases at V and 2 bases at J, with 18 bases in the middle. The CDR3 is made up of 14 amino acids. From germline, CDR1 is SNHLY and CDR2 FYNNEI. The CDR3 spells CAIRVLGGPYEQYF. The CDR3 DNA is TGTGCCATCAGGGTCCTTGGGGGCCCCTACGAGCAGTACTTC.

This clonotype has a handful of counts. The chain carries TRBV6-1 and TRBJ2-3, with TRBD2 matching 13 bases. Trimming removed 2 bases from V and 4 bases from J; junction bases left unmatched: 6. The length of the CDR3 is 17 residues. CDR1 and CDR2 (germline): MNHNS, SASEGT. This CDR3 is CASSEWGLAGLADTQYF. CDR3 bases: TGTGCCAGCAGTGAATGGGGACTAGCGGGACTTGCAGATACGCAGTATTTT.

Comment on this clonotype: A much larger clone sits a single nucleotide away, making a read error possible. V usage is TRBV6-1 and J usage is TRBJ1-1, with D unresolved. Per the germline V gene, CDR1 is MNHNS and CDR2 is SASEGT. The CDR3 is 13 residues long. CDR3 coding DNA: TGTGCCGGCAGTTTCTTTGGGAACACTGAAGCTTTCTTT. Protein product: CAGSFFGNTEAFF.

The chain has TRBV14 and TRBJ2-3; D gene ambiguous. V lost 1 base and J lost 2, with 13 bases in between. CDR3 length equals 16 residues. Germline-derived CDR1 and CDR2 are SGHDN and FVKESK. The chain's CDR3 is CASSQGWGWDTDTQYF. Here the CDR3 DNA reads TGTGCCAGCAGCCAAGGATGGGGTTGGGACACAGATACGCAGTATTTT.

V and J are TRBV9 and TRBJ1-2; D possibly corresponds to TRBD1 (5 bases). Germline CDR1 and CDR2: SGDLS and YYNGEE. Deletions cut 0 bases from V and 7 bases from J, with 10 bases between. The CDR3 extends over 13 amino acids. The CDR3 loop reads CASSVEGSGGYTF. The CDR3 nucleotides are TGTGCCAGCAGCGTAGAGGGGTCGGGTGGCTACACCTTC.

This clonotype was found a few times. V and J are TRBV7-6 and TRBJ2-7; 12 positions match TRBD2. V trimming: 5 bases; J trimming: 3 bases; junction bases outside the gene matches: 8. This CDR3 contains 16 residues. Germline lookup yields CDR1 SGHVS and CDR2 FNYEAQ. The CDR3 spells CASSLGTSGPGYEQYF. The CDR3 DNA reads TGTGCCAGCAGCCTTGGGACTAGCGGGCCTGGCTACGAGCAGTACTTC.

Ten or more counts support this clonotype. CDR3 in DNA: TGTGCCAGCAGTTTTGCCTCTAGCGGGAGCTTAATCAATGAGCAGTTCTTC. Translation: CASSFASSGSLINEQFF. The chain has TRBV6-2 or TRBV6-3 and TRBJ2-1; 10 bases are a match to TRBD2. The CDR3 has 17 amino acids. Germline V CDR1 and CDR2: MNHEY, SVGEGT. Trimming cost V 4 bases and J 6 bases; bases outside gene matches: 12.

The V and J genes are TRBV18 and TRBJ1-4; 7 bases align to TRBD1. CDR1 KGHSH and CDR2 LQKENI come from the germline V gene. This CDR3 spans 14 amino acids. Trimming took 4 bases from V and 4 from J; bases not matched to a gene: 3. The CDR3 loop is CASSRDSFNEKLFF. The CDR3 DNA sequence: TGTGCCAGCTCACGGGACAGTTTTAATGAAAAACTGTTTTTT. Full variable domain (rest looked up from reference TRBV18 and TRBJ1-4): NAGVMQNPRHLVRRRGQEARLRCSPMKGHSHVYWYRQLPEEGLKFMVYLQKENIIDESGMPKERFSAEFPKEGPSILRIQQVVRGDSAAYFCASSRDSFNEKLFFGSGTQLSVL.

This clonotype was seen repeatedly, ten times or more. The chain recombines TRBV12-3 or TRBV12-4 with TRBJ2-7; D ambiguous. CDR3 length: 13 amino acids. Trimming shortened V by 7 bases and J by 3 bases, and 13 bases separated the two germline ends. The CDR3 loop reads CASNVDTSYEQYF. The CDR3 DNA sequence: TGTGCCAGCAACGTCGACACCAGCTACGAGCAGTACTTC.

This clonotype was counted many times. DNA of the CDR3: TGTGCCAGCAGTTTTGGTAGGGCTAGTGGCACAGATACGCAGTATTTT. Translation: CASSFGRASGTDTQYF. The chain joins TRBV28 to TRBJ2-3; D is unclear. V was clipped by 3 bases and J by 1 base, with 14 bases between them. The CDR3 is made up of 16 amino acids. The germline CDR1 and CDR2 sequences are MDHEN and SYDVKM.

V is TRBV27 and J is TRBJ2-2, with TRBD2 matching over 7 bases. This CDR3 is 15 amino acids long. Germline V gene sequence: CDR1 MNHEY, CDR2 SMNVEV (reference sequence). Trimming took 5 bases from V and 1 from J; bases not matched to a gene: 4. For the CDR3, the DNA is TGTGCCAGCAGTAGGAGGGAGGGGAACACCGGGGAGCTGTTTTTT. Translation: CASSRREGNTGELFF.

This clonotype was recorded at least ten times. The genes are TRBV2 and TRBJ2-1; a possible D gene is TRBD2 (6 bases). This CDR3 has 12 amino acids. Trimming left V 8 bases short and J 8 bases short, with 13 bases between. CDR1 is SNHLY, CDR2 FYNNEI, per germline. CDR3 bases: TGTGCCAGCGGGACTTATTATTATGAGCAGTTCTTC. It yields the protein CASGTYYYEQFF.

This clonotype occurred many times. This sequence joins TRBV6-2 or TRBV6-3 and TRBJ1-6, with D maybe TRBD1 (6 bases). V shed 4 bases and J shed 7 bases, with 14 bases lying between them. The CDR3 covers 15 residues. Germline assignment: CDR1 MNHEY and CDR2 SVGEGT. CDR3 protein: CASSLRSTGNSPLHF. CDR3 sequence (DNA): TGTGCCAGCAGTTTACGATCTACAGGGAATTCACCCCTCCACTTT.

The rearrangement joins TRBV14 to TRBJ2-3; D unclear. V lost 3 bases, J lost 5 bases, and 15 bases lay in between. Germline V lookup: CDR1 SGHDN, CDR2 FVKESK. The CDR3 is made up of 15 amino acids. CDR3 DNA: TGTGCCAGCAGCCACCTCCGGGCCCCCCGAGATACGCAGTATTTT. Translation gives CASSHLRAPRDTQYF.

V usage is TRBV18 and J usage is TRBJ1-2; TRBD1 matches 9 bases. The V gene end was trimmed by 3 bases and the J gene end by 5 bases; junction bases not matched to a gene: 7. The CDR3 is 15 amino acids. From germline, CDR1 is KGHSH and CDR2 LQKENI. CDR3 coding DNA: TGTGCCAGCTCACCCGGGACAGGGAAATTATATGGCTACACCTTC. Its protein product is CASSPGTGKLYGYTF.

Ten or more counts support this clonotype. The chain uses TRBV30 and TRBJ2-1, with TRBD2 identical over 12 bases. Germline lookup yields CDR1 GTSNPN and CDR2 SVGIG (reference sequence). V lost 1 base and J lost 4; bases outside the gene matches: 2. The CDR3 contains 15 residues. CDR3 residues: CAWSALAGGYNEQFF. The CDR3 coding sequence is TGTGCCTGGAGTGCCCTAGCGGGAGGGTACAATGAGCAGTTCTTC.

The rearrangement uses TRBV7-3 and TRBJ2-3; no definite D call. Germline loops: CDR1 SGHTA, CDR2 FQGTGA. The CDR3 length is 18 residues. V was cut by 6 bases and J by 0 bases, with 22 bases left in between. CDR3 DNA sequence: TGTGCCAGCAGACCTCCCCTTTCTAAGCTCGCTAGCACAGATACGCAGTATTTT. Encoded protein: CASRPPLSKLASTDTQYF.

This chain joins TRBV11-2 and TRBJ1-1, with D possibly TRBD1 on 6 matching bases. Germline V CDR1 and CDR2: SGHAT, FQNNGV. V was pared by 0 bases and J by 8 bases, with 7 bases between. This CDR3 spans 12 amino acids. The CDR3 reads CASSLDRGEAFF. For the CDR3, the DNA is TGTGCCAGCAGCTTAGATAGGGGGGAAGCTTTCTTT.